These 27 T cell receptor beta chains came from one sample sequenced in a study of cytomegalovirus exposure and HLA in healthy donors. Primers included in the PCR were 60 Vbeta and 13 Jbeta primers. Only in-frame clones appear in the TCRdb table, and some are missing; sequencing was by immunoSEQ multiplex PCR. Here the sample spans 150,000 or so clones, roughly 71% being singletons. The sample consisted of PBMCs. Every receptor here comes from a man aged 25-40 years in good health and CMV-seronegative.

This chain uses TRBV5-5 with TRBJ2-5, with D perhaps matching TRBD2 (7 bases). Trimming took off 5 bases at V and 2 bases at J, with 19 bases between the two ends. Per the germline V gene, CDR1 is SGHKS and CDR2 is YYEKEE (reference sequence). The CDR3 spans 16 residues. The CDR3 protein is CASSRGEGTHQETQYF. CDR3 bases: TGTGCCAGCAGTCGGGGGGAGGGGACACATCAAGAGACCCAGTACTTC. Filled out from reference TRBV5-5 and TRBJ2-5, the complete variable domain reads DAGVTQSPTHLIKTRGQQVTLRCSPISGHKSVSWYQQVLGQGPQFIFQYYEKEERGRGNFPDRFSARQFPNYSSELNVNALLLGDSALYLCASSRGEGTHQETQYFGPGTRLLVL.

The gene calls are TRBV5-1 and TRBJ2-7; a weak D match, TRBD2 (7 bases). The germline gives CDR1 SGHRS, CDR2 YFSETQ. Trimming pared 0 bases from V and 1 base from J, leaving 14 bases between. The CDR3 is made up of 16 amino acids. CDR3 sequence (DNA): TGCGCCAGCAGCTTGGCCGGTGGGGGGGCTTCCTACGAGCAGTACTTC. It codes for CASSLAGGGASYEQYF.

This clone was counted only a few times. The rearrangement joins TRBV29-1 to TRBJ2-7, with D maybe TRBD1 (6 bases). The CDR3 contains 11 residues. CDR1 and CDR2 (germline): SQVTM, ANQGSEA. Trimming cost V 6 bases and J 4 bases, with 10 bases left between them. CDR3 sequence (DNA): TGCAGCGTACAGGGTTCATACGAGCAGTACTTC. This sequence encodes CSVQGSYEQYF.

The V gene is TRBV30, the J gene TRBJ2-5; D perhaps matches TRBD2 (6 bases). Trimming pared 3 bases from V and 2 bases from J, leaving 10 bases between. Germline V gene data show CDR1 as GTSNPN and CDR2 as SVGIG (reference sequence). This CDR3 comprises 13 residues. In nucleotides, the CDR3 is TGTGCCTGGAGCGGGACTCTGCAAGAGACCCAGTACTTC. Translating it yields CAWSGTLQETQYF.

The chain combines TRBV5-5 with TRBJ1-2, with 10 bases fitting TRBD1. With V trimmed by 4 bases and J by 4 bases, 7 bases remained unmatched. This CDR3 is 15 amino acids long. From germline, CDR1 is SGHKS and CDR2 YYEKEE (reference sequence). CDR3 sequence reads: CASSLGTGEAYGYTF. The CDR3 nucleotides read TGTGCCAGCAGCCTCGGGACAGGGGAGGCCTATGGCTACACCTTC.

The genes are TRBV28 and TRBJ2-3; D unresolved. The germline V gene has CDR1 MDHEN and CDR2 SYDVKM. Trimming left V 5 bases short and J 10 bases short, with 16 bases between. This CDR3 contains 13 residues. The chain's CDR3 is CASSRISETSQYF. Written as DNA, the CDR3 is TGTGCCAGCAGTAGAATTAGTGAGACTTCGCAGTATTTT.

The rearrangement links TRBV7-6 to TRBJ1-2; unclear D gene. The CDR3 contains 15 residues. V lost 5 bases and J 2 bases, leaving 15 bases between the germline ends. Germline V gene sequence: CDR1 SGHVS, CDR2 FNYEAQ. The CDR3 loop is CASSPLETRNYGYTF. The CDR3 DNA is TGTGCCAGCAGCCCTCTCGAGACCAGGAACTATGGCTACACCTTC.

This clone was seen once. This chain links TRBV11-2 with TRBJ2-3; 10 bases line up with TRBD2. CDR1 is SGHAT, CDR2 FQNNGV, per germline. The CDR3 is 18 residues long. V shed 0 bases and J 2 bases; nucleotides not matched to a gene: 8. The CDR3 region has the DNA TGTGCCAGCAGCTTAGATAGGTCTAGCGGGAGTTTCACAGATACGCAGTATTTT. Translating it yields CASSLDRSSGSFTDTQYF.

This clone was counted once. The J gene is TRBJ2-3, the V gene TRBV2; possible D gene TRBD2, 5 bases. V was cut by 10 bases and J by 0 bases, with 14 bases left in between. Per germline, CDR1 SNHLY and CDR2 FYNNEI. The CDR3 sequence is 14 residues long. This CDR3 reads CATGPGDSTDTQYF. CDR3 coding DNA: TGTGCCACCGGGCCCGGGGATAGCACAGATACGCAGTATTTT.

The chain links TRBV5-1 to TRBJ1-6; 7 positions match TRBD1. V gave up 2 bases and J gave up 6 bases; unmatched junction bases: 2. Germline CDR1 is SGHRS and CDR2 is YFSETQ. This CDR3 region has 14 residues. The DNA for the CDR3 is TGCGCCAGCAGCTTAACAGGGGTTAATTCACCCCTCCACTTT. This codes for CASSLTGVNSPLHF.

CDR3 in DNA: TGTGCCAGCAATCGGGACACGCAAGAGACCCAGTACTTC. It codes for CASNRDTQETQYF. The V and J genes are TRBV2 and TRBJ2-5; D possibly corresponds to TRBD1 (6 bases). This CDR3 contains 13 residues. The germline CDR1 and CDR2 sequences are SNHLY and FYNNEI. Trimming cost V 7 bases and J 2 bases, with 11 bases left between them. Looking up the rest from reference TRBV2 and TRBJ2-5 gives the full variable domain: EPEVTQTPSHQVTQMGQEVILRCVPISNHLYFYWYRQILGQKVEFLVSFYNNEISEKSEIFDDQFSVERPDGSNFTLKIRSTKLEDSAMYFCASNRDTQETQYFGPGTRLLVL.

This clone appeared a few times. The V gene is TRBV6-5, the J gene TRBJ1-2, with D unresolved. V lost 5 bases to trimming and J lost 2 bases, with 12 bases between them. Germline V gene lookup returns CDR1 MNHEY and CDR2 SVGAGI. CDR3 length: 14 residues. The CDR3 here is CASSRNRDNYGYTF. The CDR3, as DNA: TGTGCCAGCAGTCGAAACAGAGACAACTATGGCTACACCTTC.

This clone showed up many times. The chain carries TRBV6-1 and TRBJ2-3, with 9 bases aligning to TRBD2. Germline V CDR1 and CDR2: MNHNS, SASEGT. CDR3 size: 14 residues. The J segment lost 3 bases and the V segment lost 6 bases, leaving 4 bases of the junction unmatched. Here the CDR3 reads CASSRTSDTDTQYF. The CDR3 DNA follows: TGTGCCAGCAGCAGGACTAGCGATACAGATACGCAGTATTTT.

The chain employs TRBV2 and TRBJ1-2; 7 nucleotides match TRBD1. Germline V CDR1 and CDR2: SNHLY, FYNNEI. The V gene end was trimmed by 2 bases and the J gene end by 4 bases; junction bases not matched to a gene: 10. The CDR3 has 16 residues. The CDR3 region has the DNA TGTGCCAGCAGTGAACCCAGACAGGGCATCGCCTATGGCTACACCTTC. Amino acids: CASSEPRQGIAYGYTF. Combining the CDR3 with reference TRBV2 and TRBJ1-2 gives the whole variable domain EPEVTQTPSHQVTQMGQEVILRCVPISNHLYFYWYRQILGQKVEFLVSFYNNEISEKSEIFDDQFSVERPDGSNFTLKIRSTKLEDSAMYFCASSEPRQGIAYGYTFGSGTRLTVV.

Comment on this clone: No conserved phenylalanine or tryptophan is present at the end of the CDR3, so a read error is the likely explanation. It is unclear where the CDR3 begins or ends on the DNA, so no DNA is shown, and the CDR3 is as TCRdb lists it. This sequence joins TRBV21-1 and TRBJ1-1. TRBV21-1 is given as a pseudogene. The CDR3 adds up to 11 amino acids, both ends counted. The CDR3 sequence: CASSKGIPDRR.

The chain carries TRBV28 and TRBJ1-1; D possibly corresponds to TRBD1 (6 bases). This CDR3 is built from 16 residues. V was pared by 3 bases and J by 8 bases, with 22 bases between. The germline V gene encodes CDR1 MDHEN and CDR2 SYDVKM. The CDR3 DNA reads TGTGCCAGCAGTTTCTCCGGACAGATCCTAGACTGGGAAGCTTTCTTT. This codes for CASSFSGQILDWEAFF.

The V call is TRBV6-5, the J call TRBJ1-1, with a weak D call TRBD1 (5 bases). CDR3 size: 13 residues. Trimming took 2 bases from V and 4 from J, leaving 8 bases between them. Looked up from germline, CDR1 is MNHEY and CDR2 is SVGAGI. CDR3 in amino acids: CASSYPGFTEAFF. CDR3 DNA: TGTGCCAGCAGTTACCCAGGGTTCACTGAAGCTTTCTTT.

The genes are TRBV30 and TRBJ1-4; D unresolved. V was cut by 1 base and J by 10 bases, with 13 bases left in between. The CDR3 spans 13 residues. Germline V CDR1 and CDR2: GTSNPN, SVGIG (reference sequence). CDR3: CAWSGSYLGKLFF. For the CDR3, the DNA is TGTGCCTGGAGTGGAAGCTATCTAGGAAAACTGTTTTTT.

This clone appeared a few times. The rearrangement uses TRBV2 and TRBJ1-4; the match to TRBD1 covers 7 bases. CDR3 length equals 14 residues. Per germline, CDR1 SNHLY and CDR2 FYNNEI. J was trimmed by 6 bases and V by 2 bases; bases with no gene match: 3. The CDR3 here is CASSEQGGDEKLFF. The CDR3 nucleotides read TGTGCCAGCAGTGAACAGGGGGGAGATGAAAAACTGTTTTTT.

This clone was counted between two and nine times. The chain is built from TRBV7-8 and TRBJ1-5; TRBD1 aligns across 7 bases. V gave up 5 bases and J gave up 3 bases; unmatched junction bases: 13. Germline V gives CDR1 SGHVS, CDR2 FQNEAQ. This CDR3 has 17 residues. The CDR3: CASSPRRPGQANQPQHF. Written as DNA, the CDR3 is TGTGCCAGCAGCCCAAGGCGGCCCGGACAGGCCAATCAGCCCCAGCATTTT.

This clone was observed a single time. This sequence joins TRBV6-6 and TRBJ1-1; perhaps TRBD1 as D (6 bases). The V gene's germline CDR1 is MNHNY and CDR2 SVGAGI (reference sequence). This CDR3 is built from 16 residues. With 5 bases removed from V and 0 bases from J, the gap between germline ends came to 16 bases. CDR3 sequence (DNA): TGTGCCAGCAGTCACTTGGACAGCCGGTTGAACACTGAAGCTTTCTTT. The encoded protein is CASSHLDSRLNTEAFF.

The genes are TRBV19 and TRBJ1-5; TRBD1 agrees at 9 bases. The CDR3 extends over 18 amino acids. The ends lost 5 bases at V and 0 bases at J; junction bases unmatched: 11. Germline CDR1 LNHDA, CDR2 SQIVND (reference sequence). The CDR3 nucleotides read TGTGCCAGTAGTGGACTAGGACAGGGGATATATAGCAATCAGCCCCAGCATTTT. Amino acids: CASSGLGQGIYSNQPQHF.

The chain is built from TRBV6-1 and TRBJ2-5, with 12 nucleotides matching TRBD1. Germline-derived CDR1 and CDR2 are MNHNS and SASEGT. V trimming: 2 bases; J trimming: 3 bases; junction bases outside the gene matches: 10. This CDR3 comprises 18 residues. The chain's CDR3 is CASSERLGTGGAEETQYF. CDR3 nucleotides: TGTGCCAGCAGTGAACGGTTAGGGACAGGGGGCGCGGAAGAGACCCAGTACTTC.

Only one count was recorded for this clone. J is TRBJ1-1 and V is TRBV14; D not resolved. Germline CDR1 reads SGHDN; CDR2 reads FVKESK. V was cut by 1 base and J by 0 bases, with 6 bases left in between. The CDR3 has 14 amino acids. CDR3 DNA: TGTGCCAGCAGCCAAGTACAGTTGAACACTGAAGCTTTCTTT. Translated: CASSQVQLNTEAFF. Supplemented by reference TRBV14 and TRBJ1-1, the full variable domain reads EAGVTQFPSHSVIEKGQTVTLRCDPISGHDNLYWYRRVMGKEIKFLLHFVKESKQDESGMPNNRFLAERTGGTYSTLKVQPAELEDSGVYFCASSQVQLNTEAFFGQGTRLTVV.

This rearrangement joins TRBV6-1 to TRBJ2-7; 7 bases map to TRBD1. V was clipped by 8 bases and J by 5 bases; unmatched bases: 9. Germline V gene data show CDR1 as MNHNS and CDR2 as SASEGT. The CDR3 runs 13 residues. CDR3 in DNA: TGTGCCAGCTCAGGCAGGGGGTACGACGAGCAGTACTTC. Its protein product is CASSGRGYDEQYF.

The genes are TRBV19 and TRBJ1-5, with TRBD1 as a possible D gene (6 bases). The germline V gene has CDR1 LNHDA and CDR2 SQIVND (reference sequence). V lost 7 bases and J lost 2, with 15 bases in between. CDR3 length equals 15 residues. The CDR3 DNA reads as TGTGCCAGTAACACCATCTCAGGGGGCAATCAGCCCCAGCATTTT. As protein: CASNTISGGNQPQHF.

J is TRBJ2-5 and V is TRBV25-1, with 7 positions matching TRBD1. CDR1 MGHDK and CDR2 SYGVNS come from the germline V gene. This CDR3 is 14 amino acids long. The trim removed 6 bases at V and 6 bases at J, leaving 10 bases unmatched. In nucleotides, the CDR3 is TGTGCCAGCAGCTCACAGGGGCGTCAGAAGACCCAGTACTTC. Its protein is CASSSQGRQKTQYF.